This T cell receptor (beta chain) was profiled in a study of cytomegalovirus exposure and HLA in healthy donors. Amplification used 60 Vbeta primers and 13 Jbeta primers. Authors' processing steps: In a later analysis, some 80 million unique TCR beta chains included roughly 11 million shared by two or more donors. Method: immunoSEQ multiplex PCR; TCRdb's copy keeps in-frame clones and lacks some. The V and J calls and clone size come from that table; D and trimming were worked out from the DNA. The profile shows 100,000 or so clones, more than 60% of them singletons. Regarding the study as a whole: Presence/absence analyses assumed roughly uniform sequencing depth across donors, which may not hold. In a later analysis, DRB1 alleles had the most associated TCRs; HLA-C alleles the fewest.

The CDR3 covers 14 residues. Per the germline V gene, CDR1 is SGHRS and CDR2 is YFSETQ. J gave up 1 base and V 2 bases, and 2 bases lay outside the gene matches. While unrecorded immune exposures were likely, the donors were nominally healthy when sampled. Note on this clone: The target antigen is unknown.

Sequencing was carried out using PBMCs. This rearrangement joins TRBV5-1 to TRBJ1-1; 7 nucleotides line up with TRBD1. The clonotype was recovered from a man over 45 in good health and CMV-seronegative. The CDR3 loop is CASSFQGGNTEAFF. As DNA, the CDR3 is TGCGCCAGCAGCTTCCAGGGGGGGAACACTGAAGCTTTCTTT.